This T cell receptor (beta chain) was identified in a study of T-cell memory formation after mild COVID-19. In regard to this clonotype: Its antigen is as yet unknown.

5'RACE with constant-segment primers built TCRalpha and TCRbeta cDNA libraries with UMIs. TCRdb passed the 5' RACE reads through MiXCR, listing each CDR3 protein once. The sample has about 57,000 distinct CDR3 sequences, 12% seen once. Whole-study results and caveats: Of the contracting clones, CD4+ ones lay mainly in CM and EM, and CD8+ ones in EMRA.

CDR1 and CDR2 from the germline V gene are GTSNPN and SVGIG (reference sequence). The length of the CDR3 is 11 residues. V gave up 1 base and J gave up 12 bases, with 10 bases separating them. This clonotype originated in a man between 18 and 35 years old who had mild COVID-19 (a few samples of this study predate the infection). Cell type and time point are not known. The gene calls are TRBV30 and TRBJ2-1; a weak D match, TRBD2 (5 bases). Sample: PBMCs or a T cell subset sorted from them (not recorded which). CDR3: CAWSGGSVQFF. In DNA form, the CDR3 reads TGTGCCTGGAGTGGGGGTAGCGTGCAGTTCTTC.